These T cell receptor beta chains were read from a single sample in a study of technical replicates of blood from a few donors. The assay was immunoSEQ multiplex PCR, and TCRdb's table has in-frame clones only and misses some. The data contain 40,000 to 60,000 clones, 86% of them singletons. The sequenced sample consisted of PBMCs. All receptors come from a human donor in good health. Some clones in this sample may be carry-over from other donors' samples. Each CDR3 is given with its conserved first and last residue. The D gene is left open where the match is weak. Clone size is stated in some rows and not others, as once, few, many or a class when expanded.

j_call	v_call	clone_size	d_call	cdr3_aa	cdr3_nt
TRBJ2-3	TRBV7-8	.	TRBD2	CASSLNAGTRLNTQYF	TGTGCCAGCAGCTTAAATGCCGGGACTAGGTTGAATACGCAGTATTTT
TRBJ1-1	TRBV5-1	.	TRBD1	CASSATGGSGTEAFF	TGCGCCAGCAGCGCAACAGGGGGCTCGGGCACTGAAGCTTTCTTT
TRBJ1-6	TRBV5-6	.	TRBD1	CASRERDRYSPLHF	TGTGCCAGCAGGGAACGGGACAGATATTCACCCCTCCACTTT
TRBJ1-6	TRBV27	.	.	CASSIGRSSYNSPLHF	TGTGCCAGCAGCATTGGGAGGAGCTCCTATAATTCACCCCTCCACTTT
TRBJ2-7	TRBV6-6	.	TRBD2	CASTPAGDPYEQYF	TGTGCCAGCACCCCAGCGGGAGACCCCTACGAGCAGTACTTC
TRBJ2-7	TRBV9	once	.	CASSGEPRGEQYF	TGTGCCAGCAGCGGGGAGCCCCGAGGTGAGCAGTACTTC
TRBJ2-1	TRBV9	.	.	CASSVEGKVGASRYNEQFF	TGTGCCAGCAGCGTAGAGGGTAAGGTGGGAGCGAGTCGGTACAATGAGCAGTTCTTC
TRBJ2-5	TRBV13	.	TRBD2	CASSSDLAGGQETQYF	TGTGCCAGCAGCTCTGACCTAGCGGGGGGCCAAGAGACCCAGTACTTC
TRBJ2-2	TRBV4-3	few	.	CASSQDHQGSGELFF	TGCGCCAGCAGCCAAGATCACCAGGGATCCGGGGAGCTGTTTTTT
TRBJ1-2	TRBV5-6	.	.	CASSSGLFNYGYTF	TGTGCCAGCAGCTCGGGTTTATTTAACTATGGCTACACCTTC
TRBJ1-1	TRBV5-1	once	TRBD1	CASSDLQGVRTTEAFF	TGCGCCAGCAGCGATCTTCAGGGGGTGAGGACCACTGAAGCTTTCTTT
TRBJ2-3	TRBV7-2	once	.	CASSPIRTGQDTQYF	TGTGCCAGCAGCCCGATCAGGACTGGCCAAGATACGCAGTATTTT
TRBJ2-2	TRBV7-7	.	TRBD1	CASSSGGGAGELFF	TGTGCCAGCAGTTCAGGGGGCGGGGCCGGGGAGCTGTTTTTT
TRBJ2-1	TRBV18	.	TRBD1	CASSPPGQGSYNEQFF	TGTGCCAGCTCACCGCCGGGACAGGGGTCCTACAATGAGCAGTTCTTC
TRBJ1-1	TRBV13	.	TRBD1	CASSIEGQGTTEAFF	TGTGCCAGCAGCATAGAGGGACAGGGTACGACTGAAGCTTTCTTT
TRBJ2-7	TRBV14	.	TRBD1	CASSQEGQGAYEQYF	TGTGCCAGCAGCCAAGAAGGACAGGGGGCCTACGAGCAGTACTTC
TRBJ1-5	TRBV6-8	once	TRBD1	CASSVTGQPLRLSNQPQHF	TGTGCCAGCAGCGTAACGGGACAGCCACTAAGACTTAGCAATCAGCCCCAGCATTTT
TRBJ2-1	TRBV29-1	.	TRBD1	CSVDIQGKRYNEQFF	TGCAGCGTTGACATACAGGGGAAACGTTACAATGAGCAGTTCTTC
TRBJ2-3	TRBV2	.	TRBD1	CASSAGQGARGTQYF	TGTGCCAGCAGTGCGGGACAGGGGGCGCGTGGTACGCAGTATTTT
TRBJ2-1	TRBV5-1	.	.	CASSLAGISYNEQFF	TGCGCCAGCAGCTTGGCCGGGATCTCCTACAATGAGCAGTTCTTC
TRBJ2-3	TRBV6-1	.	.	CASSGQDYEGTDTQYF	TGTGCCAGCAGTGGCCAGGACTACGAAGGCACAGATACGCAGTATTTT
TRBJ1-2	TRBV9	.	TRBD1	CASSGQGTGYGYTF	TGTGCCAGCAGCGGACAGGGGACAGGCTATGGCTACACCTTC
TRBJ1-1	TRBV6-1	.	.	CASRAGWGINEAFF	TGTGCCAGCAGGGCGGGTTGGGGAATTAATGAAGCTTTCTTT
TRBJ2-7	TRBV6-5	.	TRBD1	CASTPAGGAEQYF	TGTGCCAGCACCCCGGCAGGGGGCGCCGAGCAGTACTTC
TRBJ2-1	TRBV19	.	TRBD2	CASSIGAFSGRPYNEQFF	TGTGCCAGTAGTATAGGTGCGTTTAGCGGGAGGCCCTACAATGAGCAGTTCTTC
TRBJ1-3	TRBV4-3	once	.	CASSQDRQALTGNTIYF	TGCGCCAGCAGCCAAGATCGGCAGGCACTTACTGGAAACACCATATATTTT
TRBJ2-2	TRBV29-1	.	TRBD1	CSVGQGSGTGELFF	TGCAGCGTGGGACAGGGGAGCGGCACCGGGGAGCTGTTTTTT
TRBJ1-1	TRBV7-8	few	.	CASSKDRNTEAFF	TGTGCCAGCAGCAAGGACAGGAACACTGAAGCTTTCTTT
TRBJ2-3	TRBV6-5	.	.	CASRKTGTDTQYF	TGTGCCAGCAGAAAGACAGGCACAGATACGCAGTATTTT
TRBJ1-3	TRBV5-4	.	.	CASSLQGTGNTIYF	TGTGCCAGCAGCTTACAGGGTACTGGAAACACCATATATTTT
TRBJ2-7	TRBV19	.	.	CASSTGSIPYEQYF	TGTGCCAGTAGTACAGGCTCCATTCCCTACGAGCAGTACTTC
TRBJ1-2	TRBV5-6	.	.	CASSPGTTNYGYTF	TGTGCCAGCAGCCCCGGGACAACTAACTATGGCTACACCTTC
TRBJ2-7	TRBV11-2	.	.	CASSLEAFPSYEQYF	TGTGCCAGCAGCTTAGAAGCCTTCCCATCCTACGAGCAGTACTTC
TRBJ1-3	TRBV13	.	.	CASSLDHFSSGNTIYF	TGTGCCAGCAGCCTAGACCACTTCTCCTCTGGAAACACCATATATTTT
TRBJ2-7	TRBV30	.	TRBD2	CAWSAEGAGGPYEQYF	TGTGCCTGGAGTGCCGAAGGGGCGGGAGGCCCCTACGAGCAGTACTTC
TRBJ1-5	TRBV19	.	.	CASSIASDVSNQPQHF	TGTGCCAGTAGTATAGCCTCAGATGTTAGCAATCAGCCCCAGCATTTT
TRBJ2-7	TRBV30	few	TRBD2	CAWSEMGGFEQYF	TGTGCCTGGAGTGAAATGGGGGGGTTTGAGCAGTACTTC
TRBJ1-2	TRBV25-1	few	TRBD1	CASSDSTGGLGYTF	TGTGCCAGCAGTGATTCGACAGGGGGCCTTGGCTACACCTTC
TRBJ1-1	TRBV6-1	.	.	CASRVMNTEAFF	TGTGCCAGCCGGGTAATGAACACTGAAGCTTTCTTT
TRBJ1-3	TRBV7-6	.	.	CASAGFSGNTIYF	TGTGCCTCCGCGGGGTTCTCTGGAAACACCATATATTTT
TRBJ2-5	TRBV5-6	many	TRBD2	CASSHTGRLAYVETQYF	TGTGCCAGCAGCCACACGGGAAGACTAGCGTATGTGGAGACCCAGTACTTC
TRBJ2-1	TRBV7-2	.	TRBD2	CASSLVSGRGNEQFF	TGTGCCAGCAGCTTAGTTAGCGGGAGAGGAAATGAGCAGTTCTTC
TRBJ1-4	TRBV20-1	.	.	CSASSNEKLFF	TGCAGTGCTAGCAGTAATGAAAAACTGTTTTTT
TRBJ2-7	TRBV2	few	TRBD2	CATRGTSGVYEQYF	TGTGCCACACGGGGGACTAGCGGGGTCTACGAGCAGTACTTC
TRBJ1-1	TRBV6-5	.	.	CASSYSVGRDTEAFF	TGTGCCAGCAGTTACTCGGTTGGTAGAGACACTGAAGCTTTCTTT
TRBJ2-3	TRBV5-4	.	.	CASSLEASSSTDTQYF	TGTGCCAGCAGCTTGGAAGCTAGCTCTAGCACAGATACGCAGTATTTT
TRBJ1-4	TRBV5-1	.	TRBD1	CASSTGQGGEKLFF	TGCGCCAGCAGTACCGGACAGGGTGGTGAAAAACTGTTTTTT
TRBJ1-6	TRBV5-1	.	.	CASSLDRENSSPLHF	TGCGCCAGCAGCTTGGACAGGGAGAACAGCTCACCCCTCCACTTT
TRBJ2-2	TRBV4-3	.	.	CASSQEGSGELFF	TGCGCCAGCAGCCAAGAGGGGAGCGGGGAGCTGTTTTTT
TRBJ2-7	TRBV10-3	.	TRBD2	CAINSGLGEQYF	TGTGCCATCAACTCGGGACTAGGGGAGCAGTACTTC
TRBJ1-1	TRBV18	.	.	CASSPGERMNTEAFF	TGTGCCAGCTCACCGGGTGAGAGGATGAACACTGAAGCTTTCTTT
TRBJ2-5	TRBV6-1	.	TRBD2	CASRAGTREETQYF	TGTGCCAGCAGGGCCGGGACTAGGGAAGAGACCCAGTACTTC
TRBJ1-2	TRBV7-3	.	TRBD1	CASSSDVLGQGTYGYTF	TGTGCCAGCAGCTCCGACGTTCTGGGACAGGGGACCTATGGCTACACCTTC